This TCR beta chain was recovered during a study of blood T cell repertoires in COVID-19. V dropped 3 bases and J dropped 3; count of bases not matched to a gene: 5. Looked up from germline, CDR1 is LGHNA and CDR2 is YSLEER. This CDR3 is built from 14 residues. Measured with immunoSEQ multiplex PCR; TCRdb has only the in-frame clones, and not every one. The sample lists about 210,000 clones, roughly 78% occurring once. The sequenced sample consisted of peripheral blood. The clonotype was recovered from a woman aged 35 to 49 with acute or convalescent COVID-19. The J gene is TRBJ2-7, the V gene TRBV4-3, with 7 bases matching TRBD1. The CDR3 DNA sequence: TGCGCCAGCAGCCACGGGGACAGATTCTACGAGCAGTACTTC. Translated, it gives CASSHGDRFYEQYF.